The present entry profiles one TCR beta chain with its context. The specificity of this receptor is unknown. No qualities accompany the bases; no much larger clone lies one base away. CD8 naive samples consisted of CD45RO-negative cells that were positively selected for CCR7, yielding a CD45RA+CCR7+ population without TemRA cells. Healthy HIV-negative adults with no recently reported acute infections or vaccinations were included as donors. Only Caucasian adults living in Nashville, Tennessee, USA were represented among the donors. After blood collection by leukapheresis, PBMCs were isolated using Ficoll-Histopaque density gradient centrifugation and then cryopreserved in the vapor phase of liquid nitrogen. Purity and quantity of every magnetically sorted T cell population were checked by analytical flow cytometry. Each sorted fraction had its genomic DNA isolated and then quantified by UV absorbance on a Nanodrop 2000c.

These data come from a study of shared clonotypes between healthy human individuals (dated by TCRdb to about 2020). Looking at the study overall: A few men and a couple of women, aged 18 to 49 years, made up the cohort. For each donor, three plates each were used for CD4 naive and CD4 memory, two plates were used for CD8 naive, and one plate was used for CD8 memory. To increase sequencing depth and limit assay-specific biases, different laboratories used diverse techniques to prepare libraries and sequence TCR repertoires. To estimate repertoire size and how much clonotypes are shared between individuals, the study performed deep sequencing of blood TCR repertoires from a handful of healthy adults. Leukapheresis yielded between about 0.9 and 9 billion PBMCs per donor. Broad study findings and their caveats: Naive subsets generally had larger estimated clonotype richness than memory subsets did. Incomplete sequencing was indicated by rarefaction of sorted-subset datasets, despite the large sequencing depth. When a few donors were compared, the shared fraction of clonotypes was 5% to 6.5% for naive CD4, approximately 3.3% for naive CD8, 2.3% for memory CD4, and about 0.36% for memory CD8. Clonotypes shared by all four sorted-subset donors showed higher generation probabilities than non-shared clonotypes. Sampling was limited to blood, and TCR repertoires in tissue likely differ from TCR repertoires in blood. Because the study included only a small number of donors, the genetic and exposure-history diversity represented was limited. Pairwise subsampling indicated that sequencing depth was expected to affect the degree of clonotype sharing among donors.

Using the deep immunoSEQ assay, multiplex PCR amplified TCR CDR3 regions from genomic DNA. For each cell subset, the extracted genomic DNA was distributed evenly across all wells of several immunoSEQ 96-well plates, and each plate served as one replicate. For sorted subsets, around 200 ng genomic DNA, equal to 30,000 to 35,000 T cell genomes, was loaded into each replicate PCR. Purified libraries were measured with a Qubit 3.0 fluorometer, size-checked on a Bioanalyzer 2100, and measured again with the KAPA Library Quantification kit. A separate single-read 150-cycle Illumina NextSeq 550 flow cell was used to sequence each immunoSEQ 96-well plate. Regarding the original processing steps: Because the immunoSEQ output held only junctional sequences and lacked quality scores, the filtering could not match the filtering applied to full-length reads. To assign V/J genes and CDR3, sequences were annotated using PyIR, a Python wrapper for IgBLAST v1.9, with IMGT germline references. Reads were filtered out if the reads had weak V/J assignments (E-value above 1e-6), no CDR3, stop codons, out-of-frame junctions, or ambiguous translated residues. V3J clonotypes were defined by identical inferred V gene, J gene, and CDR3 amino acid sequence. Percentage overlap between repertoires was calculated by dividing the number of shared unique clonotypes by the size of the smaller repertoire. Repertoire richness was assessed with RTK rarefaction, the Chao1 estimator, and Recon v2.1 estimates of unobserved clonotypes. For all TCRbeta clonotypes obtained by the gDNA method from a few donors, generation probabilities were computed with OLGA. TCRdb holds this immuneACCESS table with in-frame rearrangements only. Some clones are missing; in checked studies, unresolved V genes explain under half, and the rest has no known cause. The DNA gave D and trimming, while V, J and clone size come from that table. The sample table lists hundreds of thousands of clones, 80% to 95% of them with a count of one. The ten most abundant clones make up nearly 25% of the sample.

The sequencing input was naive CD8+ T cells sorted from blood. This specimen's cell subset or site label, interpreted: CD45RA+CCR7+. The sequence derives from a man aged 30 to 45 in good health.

The CDR3 loop reads CASSQYSGYEENTGELFF. The base sequence is TGTGCCAGCAGCCAATACTCGGGGTACGAGGAGAACACCGGGGAGCTGTTTTTT. Recombination joined TRBV4-2 with TRBJ2-2; perhaps TRBD2 is the D gene, with 5 bases matching. The germline ends are 17 bases apart after V is trimmed by 2 bases and J by 1 base. Per the germline V gene, LGHNA is the CDR1 and YNFKEQ is the CDR2. There are 18 amino acids in the CDR3, from cysteine to phenylalanine inclusive. Only the CDR3 part of the read is kept: 54 bases, read in frame from the first base.